This T cell receptor (beta chain) was sequenced in a study of blood T cell repertoires in COVID-19. The overall study: The analysed material was cDNA or gDNA that came from T cells, B-cell-depleted T cells, or PBMCs.

Original methodology: Cell counts per sample came from amplifying reference gene primers. The protocol was immunoSEQ multiplex PCR, while the TCRdb copy is restricted to in-frame clones and leaves out a portion. V, J and clone size reflect that table, while D and trimming were determined from the DNA. The data show roughly 380,000 clones, about 87% seen once. Germline V gene data show CDR1 as SGHTA and CDR2 as FQGNSA. Trimming took 5 bases from V and 1 from J, leaving 8 bases between them. The CDR3 consists of 13 residues. The sequenced sample was PBMCs or T cells enriched from blood (not recorded which). The V and J genes are TRBV7-2 and TRBJ1-1, with D possibly being TRBD1 (5 bases). This TCR was sampled from a man younger than 40 who had recovered from COVID-19. The DNA of the CDR3 is TGTGCCAGCAGCCGTGACAGGAACACTGAAGCTTTCTTT. Protein product: CASSRDRNTEAFF. The variable domain in full, with the rest retrieved from reference TRBV7-2 and TRBJ1-1, is GAGVSQSPSNKVTEKGKDVELRCDPISGHTALYWYRQSLGQGLEFLIYFQGNSAPDKSGLPSDRFSAERTGGSVSTLTIQRTQQEDSAVYLCASSRDRNTEAFFGQGTRLTVV.